Listed below are T cell receptor beta chains from one sample, sequenced in a study of CD8+ T cells in alopecia areata. TCRdb keeps only in-frame clones here, not all; method: immunoSEQ multiplex PCR. The table lists around 120,000 clones, about 61% of them singletons. Sequenced material: CD8+ T cells sorted from blood, taken at week 4, from a patient treated with tofacitinib. Source of these receptors: a human donor with alopecia areata. CDR3s include the opening cysteine and the closing phenylalanine or tryptophan. A D gene is named only where the DNA matches it firmly. Only part of the rows carry a size: once, few, many, or a class if the clone is expanded.

>TRBJ1-2|13|-|-|TRBV27
TGTGCCAGCAGTATCAAACAGGGATGGGGGGACACCTTC
CASSIKQGWGDTF
>TRBJ2-3|11|-|few|TRBV2
TGTGCCAGCAGTGACCCAGATACGCAGTATTTT
CASSDPDTQYF
>TRBJ2-1|16|-|-|TRBV5-4
TGTGCCAGCAGCTCGACCGCGGGACCAATTAACAATGAGCAGTTCTTC
CASSSTAGPINNEQFF
>TRBJ1-2|16|-|-|TRBV6-6
TGTGCCAGCAGTTACGATCCGGGGCCACGGTACTATGGCTACACCTTC
CASSYDPGPRYYGYTF
>TRBJ2-7|15|TRBD1|-|TRBV27
TGTGCCAGCAGTTCGCGGGACAGGTTATTTGTGGAGCAGTACTTC
CASSSRDRLFVEQYF
>TRBJ1-2|12|-|-|TRBV30
TGTGCCTGGAGTGGAGCAGTCTATGGCTACACCTTC
CAWSGAVYGYTF
>TRBJ2-3|13|-|-|TRBV7-2
TGTGCCAGCAGCCGAGGAATCACAGATACGCAGTATTTT
CASSRGITDTQYF
>TRBJ2-3|16|-|-|TRBV2
TGTGCCAGCGACACGACAAGGGAAACTAGCACAGATACGCAGTATTTT
CASDTTRETSTDTQYF
>TRBJ1-2|13|-|-|TRBV7-9
TGTGCCAGCAGCTCGACAGGAGGATATGGCTACACCTTC
CASSSTGGYGYTF
>TRBJ1-1|12|-|-|TRBV27
TGTGCCAGCGTCGGGGGGAACACTGAAGCTTTCTTT
CASVGGNTEAFF
>TRBJ2-2|15|TRBD1|-|TRBV29-1
TGCAGCGCGGGAAGGGGGCGAGGGAAACCCGGGGAGCTGTTTTTT
CSAGRGRGKPGELFF
>TRBJ2-2|18|TRBD1|-|TRBV28
TGTGCCAGCAGCTTCCTCACCCGGGACAGCCCGAACACCGGGGAGCTGTTTTTT
CASSFLTRDSPNTGELFF
>TRBJ1-5|12|-|-|TRBV7-9
TGTGCCAGCAATGTAGGCAATCAGCCCCAGCATTTT
CASNVGNQPQHF
>TRBJ2-3|13|-|-|TRBV7-2
TGTGCCAGCAGCTTTGTAGGACCAGATACGCAGTATTTT
CASSFVGPDTQYF
>TRBJ2-1|12|TRBD2|-|TRBV7-9
TGTGCCAGCAGCTTACGGGGGGATGAGCAGTTCTTC
CASSLRGDEQFF
>TRBJ1-1|13|-|-|TRBV29-1
TGCAGCGTTGAAGATGAAGGCAACACTGAAGCTTTCTTT
CSVEDEGNTEAFF
>TRBJ2-1|15|-|few|TRBV4-1
TGCGCCAGCAGCCAAGGCGGGCCCCGGACCAATGAGCAGTTCTTC
CASSQGGPRTNEQFF
>TRBJ2-3|17|TRBD2|few|TRBV7-9
TGTGCCAGCAGCCCCCGACTAGCGGGGGGTCTCACAGATACGCAGTATTTT
CASSPRLAGGLTDTQYF
>TRBJ2-3|15|TRBD2|once|TRBV19
TGTGCCAGTAGTGTAGCGGGGGGGCCGCCAGATACGCAGTATTTT
CASSVAGGPPDTQYF
>TRBJ2-1|13|-|-|TRBV2
TGTGCCAGCAGTGCTCTCCTCGGCAATGAGCAGTTCTTC
CASSALLGNEQFF
>TRBJ2-3|15|-|-|TRBV27
TGTGCCAGCAGAGAGGAGATAGGGCACACAGATACGCAGTATTTT
CASREEIGHTDTQYF
>TRBJ2-5|17|-|few|TRBV30
TGTGCCTGGAGTGTTGGCACGGCAGGGGTATGGCAAGAGACCCAGTACTTC
CAWSVGTAGVWQETQYF
>TRBJ2-5|14|TRBD1|-|TRBV7-2
TGTGCCAGCAGCTGGACAGGTTCCCAAGAGACCCAGTACTTC
CASSWTGSQETQYF
>TRBJ2-3|15|-|few|TRBV29-1
TGCAGCGTTGCCCCGGACACCGCTTCCACAGATACGCAGTATTTT
CSVAPDTASTDTQYF
>TRBJ2-5|13|-|once|TRBV7-9
TGTGCCAGCAGGATTCCGAATAATCAGACCCAGTACTTC
CASRIPNNQTQYF
>TRBJ1-3|17|-|many|TRBV28
TGTGCCAGCAGTTTTGGGACGGTGGGGAGCTCTGGAAACACCATATATTTT
CASSFGTVGSSGNTIYF
>TRBJ1-1|12|TRBD1|once|TRBV29-1
TGCAGCGCACAGGGGCGGAACACTGAAGCTTTCTTT
CSAQGRNTEAFF
>TRBJ2-7|16|TRBD2|-|TRBV7-2
TGTGCCAGCAGCCGCGGAGCGGGGGGCTTATCCTACGAGCAGTACTTC
CASSRGAGGLSYEQYF
>TRBJ2-7|17|-|-|TRBV27
TGTGCCAGCAGTTTCTCCTCTGCGGCGGGACGGCTGCGCGAGCAGTACTTC
CASSFSSAAGRLREQYF
>TRBJ1-1|11|-|-|TRBV30
TGTGCCTGGAGTGTGGGAACTGAAGCTTTCTTT
CAWSVGTEAFF
>TRBJ2-1|17|TRBD2|-|TRBV28
TGTGCCAGCACCCTAGGGACTAGCGGGTTCTCCTACAATGAGCAGTTCTTC
CASTLGTSGFSYNEQFF
>TRBJ2-5|14|-|-|TRBV15
TGTGCCACCAGAAGGGACATGAACCAAGAGACCCAGTACTTC
CATRRDMNQETQYF
>TRBJ2-7|16|TRBD1|few|TRBV27
TGTGCCAGCAGTTTGGTTCTCGGGACAGGGCACTACGAGCAGTACTTC
CASSLVLGTGHYEQYF
>TRBJ1-6|14|TRBD1|-|TRBV5-6
TGTGCCAGCGGGAACAGGGGGCAGAGCGGGACCCTCCACTTT
CASGNRGQSGTLHF
>TRBJ1-2|14|-|few|TRBV4-1
TGCGCCAGCAGCCAAGATTGGGGATGGGGTGGCTACACCTTC
CASSQDWGWGGYTF
>TRBJ2-7|14|-|few|TRBV27
TGTGCCAGCGGCAGGGGTCCGGGGTCCTACGAGCAGTACTTC
CASGRGPGSYEQYF
>TRBJ2-7|13|-|-|TRBV7-9
TGTGCCAGCAGCGGAGGGGGGAACTACGAGCAGTACTTC
CASSGGGNYEQYF
>TRBJ1-5|16|-|-|TRBV10-3
TGTGCCATCAGTGAGTCACCCAGTGCAATCGATCAGCCCCAGCATTTT
CAISESPSAIDQPQHF
>TRBJ2-7|12|-|once|TRBV30
TGTGCCTGGAGTGGGGCGGTTTACGAGCAGTACTTC
CAWSGAVYEQYF
>TRBJ2-3|18|TRBD2|-|TRBV4-3
TGCGCCAGCAGCCAAGAAGGAACTAGCGGGGGATCCACAGATGCGCAGTATTTT
CASSQEGTSGGSTDAQYF
>TRBJ2-1|15|-|-|TRBV13
TGTGCCAGCAGCTCGAGCCTCACAAGACACAATGAGCAGTTCTTC
CASSSSLTRHNEQFF
>TRBJ1-2|15|-|once|TRBV23-1
TGCGCCAGCAGTCAGTCAGGGCATAGGTACTATGGCTACACCTTC
CASSQSGHRYYGYTF
>TRBJ2-5|16|-|few|TRBV23-1
TGCGCCAGCAGTCAATCCCAGGGCGCCCCTGGAGAGACCCAGTACTTC
CASSQSQGAPGETQYF
>TRBJ2-5|14|TRBD2|-|TRBV28
TGTGCCAGCAGTTTTCCTAGCGGTAAAGAGACCCAGTACTTC
CASSFPSGKETQYF
>TRBJ2-5|14|TRBD2|few|TRBV11-2
TGTGCCAGCAGCCTAGCGGGGGGGCGAGAGACCCAGTACTTC
CASSLAGGRETQYF
>TRBJ2-6|17|TRBD1|once|TRBV28
TGTGCCAGCAGTCTGGGACAGTCCAGCTCTGGGGCCAACGTCCTGACTTTC
CASSLGQSSSGANVLTF
>TRBJ2-7|13|TRBD1|-|TRBV27
TGTGCCAGCAGTACAGGGGCGCACTACGAGCAGTACTTC
CASSTGAHYEQYF
>TRBJ2-5|15|TRBD1|few|TRBV10-3
TGTGCCAGCAAGGGGGGGGACAGGGAGATGGAGACCCAGTACTTC
CASKGGDREMETQYF
>TRBJ2-5|12|-|-|TRBV7-9
TGTGCCAGCAGCTCTTCGCGGGGGACCCAGTACTTC
CASSSSRGTQYF
>TRBJ2-3|15|-|-|TRBV29-1
TGCAGCGTTATATTGACAGTATCTAGCACAGATACGCAGTATTTT
CSVILTVSSTDTQYF
>TRBJ2-1|14|-|few|TRBV7-9
TGTGCCAGCAGCTTAGTAAATGGTGGGGATGAGCAGTTCTTC
CASSLVNGGDEQFF
>TRBJ1-2|13|-|-|TRBV7-6
TGTGCCAGCAGCCCAGGGTCCGGGGATGGCTACACCTTC
CASSPGSGDGYTF
>TRBJ2-3|15|TRBD2|-|TRBV29-1
TGCAGCGCCCGACACGCAGCGGGGGGCACAGATACGCAGTATTTT
CSARHAAGGTDTQYF
>TRBJ2-6|14|-|-|TRBV7-9
TGTGCCCGAGGTGGGGATTCAGGGGCCAACGTCCTGACTTTC
CARGGDSGANVLTF
>TRBJ2-3|14|-|few|TRBV7-9
TGTGCCAGCAGCCCCGATCTTCAGCGGGATACGCAGTATTTT
CASSPDLQRDTQYF
>TRBJ1-2|15|TRBD1|-|TRBV25-1
TGTGCCAGCAGTGATCCGGGACAGGGATACTATGGCTACACCTTC
CASSDPGQGYYGYTF
>TRBJ2-6|14|-|-|TRBV29-1
TGCAGCGTTGTTGGGCCCTCTGGGGCCAACGTCCTGACTTTC
CSVVGPSGANVLTF
>TRBJ1-4|14|-|-|TRBV29-1
TGCAGCGTTGAGCCGATTACAACTAATGAAAAACTGTTTTTT
CSVEPITTNEKLFF